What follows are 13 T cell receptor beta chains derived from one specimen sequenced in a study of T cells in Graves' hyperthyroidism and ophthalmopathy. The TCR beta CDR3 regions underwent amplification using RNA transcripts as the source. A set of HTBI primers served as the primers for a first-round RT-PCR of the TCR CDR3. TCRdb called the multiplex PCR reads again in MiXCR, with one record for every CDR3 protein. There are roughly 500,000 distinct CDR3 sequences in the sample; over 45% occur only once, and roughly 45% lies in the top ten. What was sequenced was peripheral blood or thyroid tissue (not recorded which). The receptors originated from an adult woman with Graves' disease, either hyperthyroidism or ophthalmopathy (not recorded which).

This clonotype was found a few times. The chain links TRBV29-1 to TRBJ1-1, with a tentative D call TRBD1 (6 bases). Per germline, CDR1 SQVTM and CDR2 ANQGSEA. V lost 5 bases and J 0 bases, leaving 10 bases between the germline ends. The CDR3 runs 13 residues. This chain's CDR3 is CSVSRGLNTEAFF. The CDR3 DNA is TGCAGCGTTTCCAGGGGTCTGAACACTGAAGCTTTCTTT.

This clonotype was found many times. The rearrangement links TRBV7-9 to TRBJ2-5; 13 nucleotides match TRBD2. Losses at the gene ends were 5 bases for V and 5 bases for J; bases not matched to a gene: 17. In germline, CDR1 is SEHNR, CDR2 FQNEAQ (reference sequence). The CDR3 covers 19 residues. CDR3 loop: CASSETGGRTSGRSETQYF. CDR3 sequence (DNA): TGTGCCAGCAGCGAAACAGGGGGCAGGACTAGCGGGAGATCTGAGACCCAGTACTTC.

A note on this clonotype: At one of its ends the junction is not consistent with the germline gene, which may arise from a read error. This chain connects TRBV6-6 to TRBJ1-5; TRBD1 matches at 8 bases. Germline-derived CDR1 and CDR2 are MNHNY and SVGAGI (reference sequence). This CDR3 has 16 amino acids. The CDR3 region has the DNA TGTGCCAGCAGTAACTCAGGGGGCTGGGGCAATCAGCCCCAGCATTTT. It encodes CASSNSGGWGNQPQHF.

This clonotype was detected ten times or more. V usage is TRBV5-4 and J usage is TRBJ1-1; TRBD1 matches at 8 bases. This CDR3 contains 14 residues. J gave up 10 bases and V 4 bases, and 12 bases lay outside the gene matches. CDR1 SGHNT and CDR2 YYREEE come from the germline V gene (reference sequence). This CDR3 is CASSAGQGEDGAFF. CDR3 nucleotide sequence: TGTGCCAGCAGCGCTGGACAGGGCGAAGACGGAGCTTTCTTT.

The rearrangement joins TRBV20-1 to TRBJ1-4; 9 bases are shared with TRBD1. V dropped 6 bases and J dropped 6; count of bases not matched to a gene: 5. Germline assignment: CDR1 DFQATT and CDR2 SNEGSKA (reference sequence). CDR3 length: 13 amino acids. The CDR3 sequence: CSAPGQGDEKLFF. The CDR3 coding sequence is TGCAGTGCGCCGGGACAGGGCGATGAAAAACTGTTTTTT.

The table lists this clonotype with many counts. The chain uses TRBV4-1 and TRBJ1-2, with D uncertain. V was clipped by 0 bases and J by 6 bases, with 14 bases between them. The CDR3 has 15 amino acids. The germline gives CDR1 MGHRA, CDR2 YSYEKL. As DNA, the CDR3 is TGCGCCAGCAGCCAAGATCGGGCCCCACGGAATGGCTACACCTTC. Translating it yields CASSQDRAPRNGYTF.

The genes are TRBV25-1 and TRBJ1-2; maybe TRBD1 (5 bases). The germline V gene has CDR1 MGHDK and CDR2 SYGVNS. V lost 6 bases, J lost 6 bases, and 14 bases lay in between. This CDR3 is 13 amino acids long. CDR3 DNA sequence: TGTGCCAGCAGGGCCGGGGGGGACGATGGCTACACCTTC. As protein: CASRAGGDDGYTF.

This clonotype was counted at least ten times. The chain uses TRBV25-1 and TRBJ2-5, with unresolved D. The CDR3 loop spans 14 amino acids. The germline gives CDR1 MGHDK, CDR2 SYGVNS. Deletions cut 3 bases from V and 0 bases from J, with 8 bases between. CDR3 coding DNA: TGTGCCAGCAGTGATACACAGTACCAAGAGACCCAGTACTTC. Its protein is CASSDTQYQETQYF.

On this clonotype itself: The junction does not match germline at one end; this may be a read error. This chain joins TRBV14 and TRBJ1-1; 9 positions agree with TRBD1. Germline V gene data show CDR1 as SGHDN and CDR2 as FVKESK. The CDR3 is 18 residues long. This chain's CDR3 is CASSHEIPGQGSNTEASF. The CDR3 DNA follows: TGTGCCAGCAGCCATGAAATCCCGGGACAGGGATCGAACACTGAAGCTTCCTTT. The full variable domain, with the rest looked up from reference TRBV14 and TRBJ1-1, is EAGVTQFPSHSVIEKGQTVTLRCDPISGHDNLYWYRRVMGKEIKFLLHFVKESKQDESGMPNNRFLAERTGGTYSTLKVQPAELEDSGVYFCASSHEIPGQGSNTEASFGQGTRLTVV.

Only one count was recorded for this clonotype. CDR3 sequence reads: CASSLTPPHEQYF. The CDR3 nucleotides are TGTGCCAGCAGCCTCACCCCCCCCCACGAGCAGTACTTC. The chain joins TRBV12-3 or TRBV12-4 to TRBJ2-7; D ambiguous. V was shortened by 6 bases and J by 5 bases, with 14 bases between the two germline ends. The length of the CDR3 is 13 residues.

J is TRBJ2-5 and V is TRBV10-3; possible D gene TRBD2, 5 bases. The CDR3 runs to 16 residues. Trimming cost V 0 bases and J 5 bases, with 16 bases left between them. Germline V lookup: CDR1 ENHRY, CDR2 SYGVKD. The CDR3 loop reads CAISESRGRASETQYF. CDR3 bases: TGTGCCATCAGTGAGTCTCGGGGTCGGGCATCGGAGACCCAGTACTTC.

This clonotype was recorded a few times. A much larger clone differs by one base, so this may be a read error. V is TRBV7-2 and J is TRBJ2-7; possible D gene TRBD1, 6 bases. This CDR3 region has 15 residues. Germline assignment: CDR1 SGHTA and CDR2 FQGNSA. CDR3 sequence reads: CAGSIRDKATYEQYF. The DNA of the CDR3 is TGTGCCGGCAGCATCCGGGACAAGGCCACCTACGAGCAGTACTTC.

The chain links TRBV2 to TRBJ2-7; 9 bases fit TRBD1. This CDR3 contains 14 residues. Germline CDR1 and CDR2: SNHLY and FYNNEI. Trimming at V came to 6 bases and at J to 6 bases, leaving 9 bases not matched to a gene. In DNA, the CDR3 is TGTGCCAGCAGCGCCGCCCTGACAGGGGGCGAGCAGTACTTC. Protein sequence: CASSAALTGGEQYF.